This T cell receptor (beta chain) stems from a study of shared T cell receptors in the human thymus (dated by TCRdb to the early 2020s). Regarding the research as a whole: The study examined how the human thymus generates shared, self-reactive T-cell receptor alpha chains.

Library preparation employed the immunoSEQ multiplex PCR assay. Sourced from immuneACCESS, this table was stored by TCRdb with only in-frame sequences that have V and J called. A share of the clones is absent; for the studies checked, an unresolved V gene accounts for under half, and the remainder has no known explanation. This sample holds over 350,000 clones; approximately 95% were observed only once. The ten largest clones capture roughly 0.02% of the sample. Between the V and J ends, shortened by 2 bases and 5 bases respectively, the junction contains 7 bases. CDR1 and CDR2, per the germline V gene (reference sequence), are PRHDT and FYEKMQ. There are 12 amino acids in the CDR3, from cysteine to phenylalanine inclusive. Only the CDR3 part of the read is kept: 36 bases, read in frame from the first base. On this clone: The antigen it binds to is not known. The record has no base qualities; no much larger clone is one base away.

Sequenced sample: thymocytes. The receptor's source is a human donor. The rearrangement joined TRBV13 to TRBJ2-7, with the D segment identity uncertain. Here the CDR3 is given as CASSLYGDEQYF. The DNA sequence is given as TGTGCCAGCAGCTTATACGGCGACGAGCAGTACTTC.